What follows is one T cell receptor beta chain and its context. The antigen this receptor binds is unknown. No base qualities exist here, and no much larger clone lies one base off it. Measured from the cysteine to the phenylalanine, the CDR3 is 15 residues long. CDR3 DNA is the only sequence kept; it has 45 bases, read in frame from the first base. For CDR1 and CDR2, the germline V gene lists MGHRA and YSYEKL. V is pared back by 0 bases and J by 3 bases, with 9 bases lying between the germline termini. These data are taken from a study of cytomegalovirus exposure and HLA in healthy donors listed by TCRdb under 2017. Broadly, across the study: According to an earlier analysis of 550 to 750 of the donors, some 170 million T cells yielded over 100 million unique TCR beta sequences and about 300 Gb of sequence data. About 300 gigabases of sequencing data and approximately 80 million unique TCR sequences were included in an early release covering 500 to 750 HLA-typed donors. Among the roughly 390 genotyped donors, around 81% belonged to the genetic ancestry cluster associated with self-reported Caucasian donors. The study aimed to test whether signatures of past pathogen exposure could be identified by cataloging public T cell receptors. The study profiled the T cell repertoires of some 610 subjects by immunosequencing and related them to cytomegalovirus serostatus. In addition to the first cohort of 666 subjects, a separate validation cohort of approximately 110 different subjects was used. The study combined high-throughput TCR immunosequencing, statistical association of individual TCRs with disease status, and machine learning to predict cytomegalovirus infection status. In a later analysis, previously published TCR beta repertoires from 666 donors were re-analyzed and high-resolution HLA genotyping was added so that TCR occurrence patterns could be studied. Rather than drawing on any new phenotypic data, the later analysis identified candidate immune exposures from TCR beta sequences and the way those sequences occurred across donors. An earlier analysis of nearly 600 of the donors applied high-throughput TCR beta sequencing to assess whether each TCR beta V gene segment acted as functional or pseudogenic. Alongside the repertoire data, information on donor age, sex, ethnicity and CMV serostatus was compiled. In a later genetic analysis, genome-wide SNP genotypes for about three fifths of the roughly 670 donors were used, and that subset was treated as a discovery cohort. Every repertoire in the discovery cohort had been generated on one and the same sequencing platform. Class I and class II HLA loci were covered by the typing at four-digit resolution. The number of donors typed differed by locus, with about 629-630 for A, B, C, DRB1 and DQB1, roughly 550 for DQA1, 606 for DPA1, and some 450 for DPB1. A handful of DR-DQ haplotypes were handled as single units for association and clustering because linkage in the cohort was strong. Across approximately 420 genotyped donors of the cohort, an average of about 220,000 unique TCR beta nucleotide sequences per donor were sequenced, and 15% to 20% of those sequences were non-productive. Summary of the overall study and its limitations: A later analysis found that HLA-associated TCR beta chains were more clonally expanded and had lower generation probabilities than equally common non-associated chains. Correlated functional status among segregating V segments might reflect linkage disequilibrium, but an unknown experimental factor could not be ruled out. According to a later analysis, parvovirus B19, influenza, CMV and Epstein-Barr virus appeared linked to several top co-occurrence clusters. A group of highly shared sequence variants was considered likely to be a technical artifact of the sequencing pipeline. Three of the identified cytomegalovirus-associated TCR beta chains were confirmed in vitro to be specific for cytomegalovirus antigens. In both the original and validation cohorts, the classifier was reported to diagnose cytomegalovirus status with high specificity and sensitivity. A later analysis associated about 17,000 TCR beta sequences with specific HLA alleles at a false discovery rate of 0.05. A later genetic analysis reported fewer N-insertions in productive TCRs among donors in an Asian-associated ancestry cluster than the approximately 670-donor mean. Some IMGT-functional V segments, including TRBV6-2 and TRBV6-3, could not be distinguished by the 87-base-pair reads and were therefore excluded. Roughly uniform sequencing depth across donors was assumed in presence/absence analyses, although this assumption may not hold. In an earlier analysis of 587 of the donors, most TCR beta V segments were observed in productive rearrangements about 87% or about 30% of the time, broadly matching IMGT annotations. A later analysis found that most CMV-associated TCR beta chains appeared HLA-restricted, with HLA associations seemingly driven largely by CMV exposure. In a later genetic analysis, a missense DCLRE1C variant was associated with V-gene and J-gene trimming of TCR beta chains, and the association was replicated in an independent cohort. CMV serostatus was the only immune exposure information available for the cohort. This cohort had only TCR beta chains sequenced, and the lack of alpha or paired-chain data limited which features could be detected. A further reported finding was that TCR beta sequences accurately predicted the HLA-A and HLA-B alleles for most subjects in the first cohort. The earlier analysis of 587 of the donors excluded approximately 17 rarely observed V segments, including chromosome 9 orphons, because counts were too low. It was suggested by the authors that the approach could potentially be generalized to other disease states and immunological phenotypes. Because HLA typing was unavailable for some donors at each locus, only the typed subset was used in association tests. Across donors, most TCR sequences were observed very rarely, whereas some public TCRs were present in many individuals. Assigning TCR associations to individual alleles was difficult when HLA alleles, especially DR and DQ, strongly co-occurred. In the study, approximately 160 TCR beta chains were listed as associated with cytomegalovirus. According to a later analysis, TCR association rates differed among HLA loci, with DRB1 alleles showing the most associated TCRs and HLA-C alleles showing the fewest.

Receptor libraries were prepared by the immunoSEQ multiplex PCR assay. For the multiplex PCR, a mixture combining 60 forward primers for TCR Vbeta segments and 13 reverse primers for TCR Jbeta segments was used. Amplification of the CDR3 region of rearranged TCR beta genes was performed with a multiplex PCR assay on genomic DNA. The amplified TCR beta libraries were sequenced on the Illumina HiSeq System as 87-base-pair reads. In the paper's pipeline: In a later analysis, 77 million or so unique TCR beta chains were counted across the approximately 620 repertoires, and roughly 11 million of these chains were shared by at least two donors. Raw reads were error-corrected and collapsed into unique sequences by a nearest-neighbor algorithm in which closely related sequences were merged to remove PCR and sequencing errors. To assign V, D and J gene segments, CDR3 sequences were aligned to IMGT reference sequences. For a sequence to be retained, a match of at least six nucleotides to both a V gene segment and a J gene segment was required. Rearrangements were classified as productive when the CDR3 lacked stop codons and remained in frame with V and J, and all other rearrangements were classified as non-productive. CDR3 was defined according to IMGT convention as the region running from the second conserved V-encoded cysteine to the conserved J-encoded phenylalanine. The earlier analysis of about 530 of the donors excluded any sequence lacking an unambiguous match to a single V gene segment. An earlier analysis of around 600 of the donors classified V segments as functional when productive rearrangements were above 56.7% and as segregating when the standard deviation between donors was above 5%. A statistical classification framework was built to diagnose cytomegalovirus status from the catalog of TCR beta chain sequences. In a later analysis, V and J genes were assigned by comparing TCR nucleotide sequences against IMGT/GENE-DB human TR gene sequences. The TCRdist pipeline was used in a later analysis to assign CDR3 sequences and most-parsimonious VDJ recombination scenarios. In a later analysis, every TCR beta chain was defined by the combination of its CDR3 amino acid sequence and its V-gene family, and reads without a unique V-gene family were dropped. As a way to deal with suspected cross-contamination and a sequencing artifact, a later analysis dropped approximately 590 nucleotide sequences that were highly shared and had low generation probability. In a later analysis, a clonal expansion index for each public chain was calculated from normalized within-repertoire ranks of inferred template counts. In a later analysis, generation probabilities were computed with a VDJ recombination model fitted to out-of-frame rearrangements, and the resulting probabilities were checked against IGoR. A later analysis scored TCR-TCR, TCR-HLA and TCR-CMV co-occurrence with hypergeometric tests, applying a repertoire-size bias correction to TCR pairs. In a later analysis, false discovery rates were estimated by permuting HLA or CMV assignments 20 times. In a later analysis, co-occurring TCRs were grouped with DBSCAN, and TCRdist sequence similarity was added when clustering was performed within HLA-allele-positive subsets. Repertoires with fewer than 30,000 or more than 120,000 public chains, plus five repertoires with anomalous nucleotide sharing, were excluded from co-occurrence clustering. The clones in this table, taken by TCRdb from immuneACCESS, are in-frame only. Not every clone is retained; where verified, under half of the shortfall comes from an unresolved V gene, and the cause of the rest is unknown. V, J and clone size derive from that table, while D and trimming were established from the DNA sequence. The sample includes 60,000 to 75,000 clones, with 75% to 90% observed a single time. About 12% of the sample belongs to the ten largest clones.

In total, 630 or so healthy bone marrow donors made up the cohort. All cohort members were sampled while nominally healthy, although unrecorded immune exposures were likely present. The donor tested CMV seropositive and was one of the 289 seropositive cohort members. A peripheral blood sample was collected from each donor, and TCR beta sequencing was performed on peripheral blood mononuclear cells. The Qiagen DNeasy Blood Extraction Kit was used to extract genomic DNA from the blood cell samples. Rearrangement joined TRBV4-1 to TRBJ2-1; too little of a D gene remains to name it. This sequence originates from a woman in her twenties or thirties in good health and CMV-seropositive. Sequencing used PBMCs. The nucleotide sequence is TGCGCCAGCAGCCAAGACCCGGGTAACTACAATGAGCAGTTCTTC. Its protein product is CASSQDPGNYNEQFF.